The clone carrying this T cell receptor beta chain was observed a few times. Its antigen is still unknown. Assay: immunoSEQ multiplex PCR; the TCRdb copy retains only in-frame clones and omits some. Altogether some 84,000 clones are present, approximately 78% being singletons, with the ten largest covering approximately 0.88%. The data were taken from a study of graft-versus-host responses after intestinal transplantation. About the research overall: After anti-thymocyte globulin induction, recipients took tacrolimus and steroids for approximately three years.

Germline V gene lookup returns CDR1 LNHDA and CDR2 SQIVND (reference sequence). This CDR3 is 15 amino acids long. The V gene end was trimmed by 6 bases and the J gene end by 1 base; junction bases not matched to a gene: 9. Whole-study results and caveats: Early post-transplant HvG declines tracked with peak circulating GvH clone levels.

This TCR derives from a human donor who received an intestinal transplant. The input for sequencing was unstimulated CD4+ T cells sorted from spleen or lymph node cells, taken before intestinal transplant. The genes are TRBV19 and TRBJ2-7; 7 bases agree with TRBD1. CDR3 in amino acids: CASSPGTERSYEQYF. In DNA form, the CDR3 reads TGTGCCAGTAGCCCAGGGACAGAACGGTCCTACGAGCAGTACTTC.